These T cell receptor beta chains were read from a single sample in a study of response to subunit inactivated influenza vaccine. MiXCR, applied by TCRdb to the RT-PCR reads, yields one record per CDR3 protein. Among 300,000 to 350,000 distinct CDR3 sequences, roughly 22% were seen once, and the ten largest hold 10%. This specimen was PBMCs from blood, taken 21 months after vaccination. These receptors all come from a man aged 45-69 years who received an inactivated influenza vaccine. Both conserved end residues are part of each CDR3. Each record gives: D gene, J gene, V gene, clone size, CDR3 length, CDR3 protein, CDR3 DNA. The D gene is left open where the match is weak. Rows give clone size only sometimes, using once, few, many, or a class for an expanded clone.

TRBD2	TRBJ2-3	TRBV5-1	.	17	CASSWGTSETSTDTQYF	TGCGCCAGCAGCTGGGGGACTAGCGAGACTAGCACAGATACGCAGTATTTT
.	TRBJ1-2	TRBV12-3/TRBV12-4	few	15	CASSPRPTATYGYTF	TGTGCCAGCAGCCCGCGCCCGACAGCGACCTATGGCTACACCTTC
.	TRBJ2-1	TRBV2	.	15	CASSEGQPPYNEQFF	TGTGCCAGCAGTGAGGGGCAGCCCCCTTACAATGAGCAGTTCTTC
TRBD2	TRBJ2-3	TRBV29-1	.	15	CSVESAGARADTQYF	TGCAGCGTTGAGTCGGCGGGAGCTCGGGCAGATACGCAGTATTTT
TRBD2	TRBJ2-3	TRBV7-2	.	17	CASSLAATSGGTDTQYF	TGTGCCAGCAGCTTAGCGGCGACTAGCGGGGGAACAGATACGCAGTATTTT
.	TRBJ2-5	TRBV7-9	.	16	CASSPHVMGERETQYF	TGTGCCAGCAGCCCACACGTGATGGGGGAACGGGAGACCCAGTACTTC
.	TRBJ2-3	TRBV4-3	.	17	CASSPRHSAPSTDTQYF	TGCGCCAGCAGCCCGCGCCACTCAGCCCCTAGCACAGATACGCAGTATTTT
.	TRBJ1-4	TRBV7-2	.	16	CASSLGLTGLGEKLFF	TGTGCCAGCAGCTTAGGGCTAACGGGGCTGGGCGAAAAACTGTTTTTT
.	TRBJ2-1	TRBV6-6	many	11	CASGDYTEQFF	TGTGCCAGCGGGGATTATACTGAGCAGTTCTTC
TRBD1	TRBJ1-1	TRBV10-3	many	15	CAISNRDRGKTEAFF	TGTGCCATCAGTAACCGGGACAGGGGGAAAACTGAAGCTTTCTTT
TRBD2	TRBJ2-1	TRBV7-6	many	15	CASSPTSGGTNEQFF	TGTGCCAGCAGCCCTACTAGCGGGGGGACAAATGAGCAGTTCTTC
TRBD1	TRBJ2-5	TRBV7-9	.	17	CASRAWNRGTNQETQYF	TGTGCCAGCAGGGCCTGGAACAGGGGGACCAACCAAGAGACCCAGTACTTC
TRBD2	TRBJ2-1	TRBV6-5	.	14	CASSSGLVYNEQFF	TGTGCCAGCAGTTCGGGACTAGTCTACAATGAGCAGTTCTTC
.	TRBJ1-2	TRBV5-5	few	12	CASSLVDFGYTF	TGTGCCAGCAGCTTGGTAGACTTCGGCTACACCTTC
TRBD1	TRBJ1-1	TRBV5-1	many	12	CASSYQGGEAFF	TGCGCCAGCAGCTATCAGGGGGGTGAAGCTTTCTTT
.	TRBJ1-1	TRBV20-1	few	15	CSVSPFGGGNTEAFF	TGCAGTGTAAGCCCGTTCGGGGGCGGGAACACTGAAGCTTTCTTT
.	TRBJ2-7	TRBV11-3	.	12	CASSLGHAEQYF	TGTGCCAGCAGCTTAGGCCACGCTGAGCAGTACTTC
.	TRBJ1-2	TRBV15	few	15	CATSRDLESNYGYTF	TGTGCCACCAGCAGAGATCTGGAGAGTAACTATGGCTACACCTTC
TRBD1	TRBJ1-4	TRBV12-3/TRBV12-4	.	18	CASSFRTGVVATNEKLFF	TGTGCCAGCAGTTTCCGGACAGGGGTTGTCGCAACTAATGAAAAACTGTTTTTT
.	TRBJ1-4	TRBV7-9	few	15	CASSLGGGGNEKLFF	TGTGCCAGCAGCTTAGGCGGCGGCGGAAATGAAAAACTGTTTTTT
.	TRBJ1-5	TRBV6-2/TRBV6-3	.	14	CASSYAGGGQPQHF	TGTGCCAGCAGTTACGCTGGGGGGGGCCAGCCCCAGCATTTT
.	TRBJ1-5	TRBV20-1	many	12	CSAHRNNQPQHF	TGCAGTGCCCACAGAAACAATCAGCCCCAGCATTTT
.	TRBJ2-5	TRBV29-1	.	13	CSVTEGEAQPQYF	TGCAGCGTTACCGAAGGGGAGGCTCAGCCCCAGTACTTC
TRBD1	TRBJ1-3	TRBV6-5	.	17	CASSYFPVTGYGNTIYF	TGTGCCAGCAGTTACTTCCCCGTGACAGGGTACGGAAACACCATATATTTT
.	TRBJ2-1	TRBV12-3/TRBV12-4	.	17	CASSFSAGPSSYNEQFF	TGTGCCAGCAGTTTCTCGGCAGGGCCGAGCTCCTACAATGAGCAGTTCTTC
.	TRBJ2-2	TRBV20-1	.	14	CSARAAGRTGELFF	TGCAGTGCTAGAGCAGCAGGGCGGACCGGGGAGCTGTTTTTT
.	TRBJ2-6	TRBV24-1	.	16	CATSEPQGSGANVLTF	TGTGCCACCAGTGAGCCACAGGGCTCCGGGGCCAACGTCCTGACTTTC
TRBD1	TRBJ2-1	TRBV12-3/TRBV12-4	.	14	CASSRQGSYNEQFF	TGTGCCAGCAGCAGACAGGGGAGTTACAATGAGCAGTTCTTC
TRBD1	TRBJ1-5	TRBV28	few	16	CASSLPTGEDGQPQHF	TGTGCCAGCAGTTTACCGACAGGGGAGGACGGTCAGCCCCAGCATTTT
TRBD1	TRBJ1-5	TRBV2	many	14	CASSRQGQGQPQHF	TGTGCCAGCAGTAGACAGGGACAGGGTCAGCCCCAGCATTTT
TRBD1	TRBJ2-7	TRBV28	.	15	CASKSTGQGDYEQYF	TGTGCCAGCAAGTCGACGGGACAGGGGGACTACGAGCAGTACTTC
.	TRBJ1-1	TRBV5-1	.	16	CASSPGTGGTNTEAFF	TGCGCCAGCAGTCCGGGTACGGGGGGCACGAACACTGAAGCTTTCTTT
.	TRBJ1-5	TRBV27	once	15	CTSSLSGVGNQPQHF	TGTACCAGCAGTTTATCAGGGGTTGGCAATCAGCCCCAGCATTTT
.	TRBJ2-4	TRBV4-3	.	16	CASSPEFVRTKNIQYF	TGCGCCAGCAGCCCCGAGTTCGTCCGAACCAAAAACATTCAGTACTTC
TRBD1	TRBJ1-1	TRBV5-6	.	18	CASSRERDRVRLGTEAFF	TGTGCCAGCAGCCGGGAGAGGGACAGGGTGAGATTGGGCACTGAAGCTTTCTTT
.	TRBJ2-3	TRBV20-1	.	15	CSASRRVRAADTQYF	TGCAGTGCTAGTCGGCGGGTAAGGGCGGCAGATACGCAGTATTTT
.	TRBJ2-1	TRBV27	many	12	CASRRTSNEQFF	TGTGCCAGCAGACGTACAAGCAATGAGCAGTTCTTC
TRBD1	TRBJ2-4	TRBV12-3/TRBV12-4	few	18	CASRSSGTGLVAKNIQYF	TGTGCCAGCAGATCTTCCGGGACAGGGCTCGTAGCCAAAAACATTCAGTACTTC
.	TRBJ1-2	TRBV5-1	many	15	CASSLEGGEWDGYTF	TGCGCCAGCAGCTTGGAAGGGGGAGAATGGGATGGCTACACCTTC
.	TRBJ2-6	TRBV4-3	.	17	CASSQTRQTSGANVLTF	TGCGCCAGCAGCCAAACCAGACAGACCTCTGGGGCCAACGTCCTGACTTTC
.	TRBJ1-2	TRBV28	.	12	CASSSSHYGYTF	TGTGCCAGCAGTTCCTCTCACTATGGCTACACCTTC
.	TRBJ1-1	TRBV21-1	few	10	CASSIPEAFF	TGTGCCAGCAGCATCCCTGAAGCTTTCTTT
TRBD1	TRBJ1-2	TRBV29-1	.	15	CSVEIQTGGAYGYTF	TGCAGCGTTGAAATACAGACAGGGGGCGCGTATGGCTACACCTTC
.	TRBJ2-1	TRBV24-1	.	15	CATSLSGGGHNEQFF	TGTGCCACCAGTCTTAGCGGTGGAGGCCACAATGAGCAGTTCTTC
.	TRBJ2-7	TRBV7-2	once	14	CASSLGRTLYEQYF	TGTGCCAGCAGCTTAGGGCGGACTCTATACGAGCAGTACTTC
.	TRBJ1-2	TRBV5-1	.	16	CASSLVGDSSVAGYTF	TGCGCCAGCAGCTTGGTCGGGGACTCGTCCGTTGCAGGCTACACCTTC
TRBD2	TRBJ2-3	TRBV10-3	.	16	CAISEKLAGASDTQYF	TGTGCCATCAGTGAGAAACTAGCGGGAGCTTCAGATACGCAGTATTTT
.	TRBJ2-5	TRBV20-1	.	14	CSAEWTGTLETQYF	TGCAGTGCTGAATGGACTGGCACATTAGAGACCCAGTACTTC
TRBD2	TRBJ2-5	TRBV7-7	few	16	CASSPATTSGRETQYF	TGTGCCAGCAGCCCCGCGACGACTAGCGGGAGGGAGACCCAGTACTTC
.	TRBJ2-1	TRBV9	.	13	CASSGGPSDEQFF	TGTGCCAGCAGCGGAGGTCCCTCCGACGAGCAGTTCTTC
.	TRBJ2-3	TRBV20-1	few	13	CSAQAGGTDTQYF	TGCAGTGCACAAGCCGGCGGCACAGATACGCAGTATTTT
.	TRBJ1-2	TRBV11-2	few	14	CASSLDGSTGGYTF	TGTGCCAGCAGCTTAGATGGTTCAACCGGTGGCTACACCTTC
.	TRBJ1-4	TRBV4-3	.	16	CASSQGWTRGDEKLFF	TGCGCCAGCAGCCAAGGTTGGACAAGGGGTGATGAAAAACTGTTTTTT